What follows are 13 T cell receptor beta chains derived from one specimen sequenced in a study of T cell repertoires in cytomegalovirus infection. From the reads, TCRdb called clonotypes with MiXCR, one entry per CDR3 protein. The profile shows 740,000 or so distinct CDR3 sequences, 35% to 40% of them singletons. The material sequenced was PBMCs. These receptors were obtained from a human donor in good health (CMV status not recorded). Some clones in this sample may be carry-over from other donors' samples.

V and J are TRBV11-2 and TRBJ2-5, with D tentatively TRBD1 (6 bases). Trimming removed 1 base from V and 9 bases from J, with 12 bases in between. CDR1 SGHAT and CDR2 FQNNGV come from the germline V gene. The CDR3 consists of 13 residues. The CDR3 region is CASSLAVGAAQYF. CDR3 bases: TGTGCCAGCAGCTTAGCTGTGGGGGCGGCCCAGTACTTC.

The genes are TRBV29-1 and TRBJ1-1, with no clear D. There are 14 residues in the CDR3. Trimming removed 1 base at V and 1 base at J, with 10 bases between. Germline CDR1 SQVTM, CDR2 ANQGSEA. CDR3 region: CSVEVGDRNTEAFF. DNA of the CDR3: TGCAGCGTTGAAGTAGGAGATCGGAACACTGAAGCTTTCTTT.

This clonotype was observed a few times. CDR3 residues: CASSLPRADREQFF. The CDR3 DNA reads TGTGCCAGCAGTTTACCCCGTGCTGACAGGGAGCAGTTCTTC. The V and J genes are TRBV27 and TRBJ2-1; the D gene is possibly TRBD1 (6 bases). The CDR3 is 14 amino acids. Germline CDR1 and CDR2: MNHEY and SMNVEV (reference sequence). V gave up 2 bases and J gave up 10 bases, with 15 bases separating them.

This clonotype has ten or more counts. The rearrangement links TRBV7-8 to TRBJ2-5; the D gene is possibly TRBD1 (6 bases). V lost 5 bases, J lost 4 bases, and 17 bases lay in between. CDR1 is SGHVS and CDR2 is FQNEAQ in the germline V gene. The CDR3 sequence is 15 residues long. Here the CDR3 DNA reads TGTGCCAGCAGCCCCCCCGGGACATACACAGAGACCCAGTACTTC. Translation: CASSPPGTYTETQYF.

This sequence joins TRBV27 and TRBJ1-4; D might be TRBD1 (5 bases). CDR3 length: 10 amino acids. CDR1 is MNHEY, CDR2 SMNVEV, per germline (reference sequence). Trimming took off 9 bases at V and 7 bases at J, with 6 bases between the two ends. The CDR3 loop reads CASGAEKLFF. The CDR3 bases are TGTGCCAGTGGGGCTGAAAAACTGTTTTTT.

The sample holds one count of this clonotype. The rearrangement links TRBV2 to TRBJ2-6, with TRBD1 matching over 8 bases. CDR1 is SNHLY, CDR2 FYNNEI, per germline. This CDR3 has 15 amino acids. After removal of 8 bases from V and 2 bases from J, the junction contained 5 bases not matched to a gene. The CDR3 DNA reads TGTGCCAGCGGCCAGGGGGCCGCTGGGGCCAACGTCCTGACTTTC. Translation: CASGQGAAGANVLTF.

This clonotype was detected ten times or more. The rearrangement links TRBV7-2 to TRBJ1-5; D ambiguous. The V gene lost 5 bases and the J gene lost 0 bases, with 17 bases spanning the gap. The CDR3 extends over 17 amino acids. The V gene's germline CDR1 is SGHTA and CDR2 FQGNSA. This chain's CDR3 is CASSPRGGLGSNQPQHF. The CDR3 DNA sequence: TGTGCCAGCAGCCCCCGGGGAGGTTTGGGTAGCAATCAGCCCCAGCATTTT.

This clonotype was observed once. The chain couples TRBV5-8 to TRBJ1-1; D unclear. This CDR3 is built from 14 residues. Trimming pared 1 base from V and 1 base from J, leaving 8 bases between. Per the germline V gene, CDR1 is SGHTS and CDR2 is YDEGEE. CDR3 sequence (DNA): TGTGCCAGCAGCTTGCTCATCAAGAACACTGAAGCTTTCTTT. This translates into CASSLLIKNTEAFF.

This clonotype was detected a few times. The chain couples TRBV6-6 to TRBJ1-5; 8 bases agree with TRBD1. Germline loops: CDR1 MNHNY, CDR2 SVGAGI (reference sequence). The length of the CDR3 is 17 residues. V trimming: 6 bases; J trimming: 4 bases; junction bases outside the gene matches: 14. CDR3 in DNA: TGTGCCAGCAGCGGAGGACAGGGAGGTCTAGGTAATCAGCCCCAGCATTTT. Translated, it gives CASSGGQGGLGNQPQHF.

The chain carries TRBV24-1 and TRBJ2-5; D remains unclear. V was pared by 1 base and J by 5 bases, with 10 bases between. The CDR3 is 14 amino acids. CDR1 and CDR2 (germline): KGHDR, SFDVKD. The CDR3, as DNA: TGTGCCACCAGTGATTTCCACTCTGCGGAGACCCAGTACTTC. This encodes CATSDFHSAETQYF.

The rearrangement joins TRBV7-4 to TRBJ1-4; TRBD1 might be the D (5 bases). Germline V lookup: CDR1 SGHVT, CDR2 SQSDAQ. V was trimmed by 5 bases and J by 5 bases, leaving 15 bases between them. The length of the CDR3 is 15 residues. CDR3 protein: CASSLLGGPNEKLFF. CDR3 DNA sequence: TGTGCCAGCAGCCTGCTGGGGGGACCGAATGAAAAACTGTTTTTT.

In this sample, this clonotype turned up many times. The chain employs TRBV7-6 and TRBJ2-6, with D possibly matching TRBD2 (6 bases). The CDR3 extends over 14 amino acids. Germline loops: CDR1 SGHVS, CDR2 FNYEAQ. V lost 10 bases to trimming and J lost 1 base, with 11 bases between them. In DNA, the CDR3 is TGTGCCACGCGGGGAGGATCTGGGGCCAACGTCCTGACTTTC. This encodes CATRGGSGANVLTF.

This clonotype was counted a few times. The CDR3 region is CASSPPGLAGGETQYF. For the CDR3, the DNA is TGTGCCAGCAGCCCGCCGGGACTAGCGGGAGGAGAGACCCAGTACTTC. The V and J genes are TRBV7-2 and TRBJ2-5, with 15 bases identical to TRBD2. The CDR3 has 16 amino acids. Trimming took 5 bases from V and 4 from J; bases not matched to a gene: 5. Germline CDR1 is SGHTA and CDR2 is FQGNSA.